A selection of T cell receptor beta chains follows, all from one sample in a study of CD8 T cells in ankylosing spondylitis. TCRdb redid the calling of the 5' RACE reads with MiXCR, one entry per CDR3 protein. This sample has about 840,000 distinct CDR3 sequences, with 12% found just once. Sequenced material: blood, either unsorted or a sorted T cell fraction (not recorded which). The source of these receptors is a male donor with ankylosing spondylitis. Both conserved end residues are part of each CDR3. D genes are given only for firm matches. Clone size is not always given. Where it is, it says once, few, many or a class for expanded clones.

D	J	V	size	CDR3	DNA
TRBD1	TRBJ1-2	TRBV12-3/TRBV12-4	many	CASGRTGVIYGYTF	TGTGCCAGCGGTCGGACAGGGGTAATCTATGGCTACACCTTC
TRBD1	TRBJ2-7	TRBV20-1	.	CSAREQGMGNEQYF	TGCAGTGCTAGAGAACAGGGGATGGGTAACGAGCAGTACTTC
TRBD1	TRBJ1-6	TRBV20-1	many	CSAEGQLYNSPLHF	TGCAGTGCTGAGGGACAGTTATATAATTCACCCCTCCACTTT
TRBD1	TRBJ1-2	TRBV12-3/TRBV12-4	few	CASSITGGMSGYTF	TGTGCCAGCTCAATTACAGGGGGCATGAGTGGCTACACCTTC
.	TRBJ2-7	TRBV7-2	.	CASSQKGGYEQYF	TGTGCCAGCAGCCAGAAAGGGGGTTACGAGCAGTACTTC
TRBD1	TRBJ1-1	TRBV20-1	few	CSASDRGMNTEAFF	TGCAGTGCTAGTGACAGGGGGATGAACACTGAAGCTTTCTTT
TRBD2	TRBJ2-1	TRBV7-2	few	CASSYRSLAVYNEQFF	TGTGCCAGCAGCTACAGAAGTCTAGCGGTCTACAATGAGCAGTTCTTC
.	TRBJ2-3	TRBV5-3	.	CAISTGPTTDTQYF	TGTGCCATCAGCACCGGGCCTACCACAGATACGCAGTATTTT
TRBD2	TRBJ2-5	TRBV5-1	few	CASSLASGSGRETQYF	TGCGCCAGCAGCTTGGCTAGCGGATCGGGCAGAGAGACCCAGTACTTC
.	TRBJ1-1	TRBV28	.	CASSLSDAGAFF	TGTGCCAGCAGCTTGTCGGACGCCGGAGCTTTCTTT
TRBD1	TRBJ2-7	TRBV5-1	few	CASSSQTGSGEQYF	TGCGCCAGCAGCTCCCAGACAGGGTCGGGGGAGCAGTACTTC
TRBD1	TRBJ1-2	TRBV29-1	many	CSVPGQGDYGYTF	TGCAGCGTTCCGGGACAGGGCGACTATGGCTACACCTTC
.	TRBJ2-7	TRBV20-1	.	CSARDLQQTYEQYF	TGCAGTGCTAGAGATCTCCAACAGACCTACGAGCAGTACTTC
.	TRBJ2-7	TRBV5-4	.	CASTRGGSGASEQYF	TGTGCCAGCACCAGGGGGGGTAGCGGGGCTTCCGAGCAGTACTTC
.	TRBJ2-7	TRBV29-1	many	CSVGVPGRSYEQYF	TGCAGCGTTGGGGTACCGGGCCGTTCCTACGAGCAGTACTTC
.	TRBJ1-5	TRBV24-1	many	CATSGRSFDQPQHF	TGTGCCACTTCGGGACGCTCCTTCGATCAGCCCCAGCATTTT
.	TRBJ2-7	TRBV25-1	.	CASSGPSWTGSYEQYF	TGTGCCAGCAGTGGCCCCTCCTGGACGGGATCCTACGAGCAGTACTTC
TRBD1	TRBJ1-5	TRBV6-1	many	CASSEPGQGSQPQHF	TGTGCCAGCAGCGAACCGGGACAGGGAAGTCAGCCCCAGCATTTT
.	TRBJ1-2	TRBV29-1	many	CSVGAGTGYTF	TGCAGCGTTGGGGCAGGGACTGGCTACACCTTC